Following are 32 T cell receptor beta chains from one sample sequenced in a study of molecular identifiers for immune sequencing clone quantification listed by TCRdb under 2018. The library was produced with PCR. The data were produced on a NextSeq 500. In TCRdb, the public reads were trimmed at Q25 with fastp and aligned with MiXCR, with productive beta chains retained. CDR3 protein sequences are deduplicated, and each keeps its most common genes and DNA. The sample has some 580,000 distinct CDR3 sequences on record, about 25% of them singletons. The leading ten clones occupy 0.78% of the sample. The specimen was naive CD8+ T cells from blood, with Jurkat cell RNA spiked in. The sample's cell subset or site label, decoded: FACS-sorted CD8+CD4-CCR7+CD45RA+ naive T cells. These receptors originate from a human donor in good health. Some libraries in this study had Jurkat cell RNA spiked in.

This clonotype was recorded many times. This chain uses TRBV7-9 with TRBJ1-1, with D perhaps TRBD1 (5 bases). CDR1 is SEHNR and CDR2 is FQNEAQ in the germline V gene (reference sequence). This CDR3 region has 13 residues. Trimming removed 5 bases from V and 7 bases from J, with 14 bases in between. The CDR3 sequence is CASSPPRDREAFF. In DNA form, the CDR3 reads TGTGCCAGCAGCCCCCCCCGGGACCGTGAAGCTTTCTTT.

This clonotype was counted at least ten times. The CDR3: CASSADLNTEAFF. The CDR3 coding sequence is TGTGCCAGCAGTGCAGACCTCAACACTGAAGCTTTCTTT. V is TRBV25-1 and J is TRBJ1-1; no clear D gene. CDR3 length: 13 amino acids. CDR1 MGHDK and CDR2 SYGVNS come from the germline V gene. Trimming took off 4 bases at V and 2 bases at J, with 8 bases between the two ends.

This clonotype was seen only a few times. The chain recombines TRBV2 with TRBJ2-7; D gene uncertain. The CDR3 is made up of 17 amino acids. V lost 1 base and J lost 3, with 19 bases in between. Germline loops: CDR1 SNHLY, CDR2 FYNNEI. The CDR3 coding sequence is TGTGCCAGCAGTGAAGGTGCCAGGTTAGTCCTCTACTACGAGCAGTACTTC. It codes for CASSEGARLVLYYEQYF.

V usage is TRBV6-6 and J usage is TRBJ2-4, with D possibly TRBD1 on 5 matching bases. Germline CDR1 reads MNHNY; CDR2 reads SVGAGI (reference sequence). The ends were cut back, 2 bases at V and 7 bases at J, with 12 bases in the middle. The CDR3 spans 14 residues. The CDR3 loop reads CASSYAGHNNIQYF. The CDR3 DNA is TGTGCCAGCAGTTACGCCGGACATAATAACATTCAGTACTTC.

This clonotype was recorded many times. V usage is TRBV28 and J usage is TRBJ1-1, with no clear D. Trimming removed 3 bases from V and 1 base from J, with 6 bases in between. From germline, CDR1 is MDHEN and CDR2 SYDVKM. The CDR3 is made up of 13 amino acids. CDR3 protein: CASSFYKNTEAFF. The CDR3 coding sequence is TGTGCCAGCAGTTTTTACAAGAACACTGAAGCTTTCTTT.

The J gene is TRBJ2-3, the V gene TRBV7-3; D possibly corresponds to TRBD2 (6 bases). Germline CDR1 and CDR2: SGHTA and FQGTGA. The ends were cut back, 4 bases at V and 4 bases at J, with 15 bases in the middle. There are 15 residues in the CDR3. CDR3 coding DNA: TGTGCCAGCAGCTCCACGACTAGTTTGGCAGATACGCAGTATTTT. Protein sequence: CASSSTTSLADTQYF.

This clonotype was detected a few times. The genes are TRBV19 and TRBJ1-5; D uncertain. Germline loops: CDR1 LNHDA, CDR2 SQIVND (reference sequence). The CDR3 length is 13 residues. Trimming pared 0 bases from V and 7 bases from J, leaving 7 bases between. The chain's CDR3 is CASSIEGSQPQHF. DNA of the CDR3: TGTGCCAGTAGTATAGAGGGCAGCCAGCCCCAGCATTTT.

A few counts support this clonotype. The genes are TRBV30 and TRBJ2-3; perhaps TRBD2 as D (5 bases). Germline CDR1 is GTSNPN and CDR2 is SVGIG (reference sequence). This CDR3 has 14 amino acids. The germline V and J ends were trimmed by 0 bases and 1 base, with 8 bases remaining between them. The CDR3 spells CAWSVAAGTDTQYF. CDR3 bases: TGTGCCTGGAGTGTAGCGGCGGGCACAGATACGCAGTATTTT.

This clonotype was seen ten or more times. As DNA, the CDR3 is TGTGCCATCAGCCCGGACTCCAAAGAGACCCAGTACTTC. It codes for CAISPDSKETQYF. The V gene is TRBV10-3, the J gene TRBJ2-5; maybe TRBD2 (5 bases). Trimming took off 6 bases at V and 3 bases at J, with 11 bases between the two ends. Looked up from germline, CDR1 is ENHRY and CDR2 is SYGVKD. The CDR3 consists of 13 residues.

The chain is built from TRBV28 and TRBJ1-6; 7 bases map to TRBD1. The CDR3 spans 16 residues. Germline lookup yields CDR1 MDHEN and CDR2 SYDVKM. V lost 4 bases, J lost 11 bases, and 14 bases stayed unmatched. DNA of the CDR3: TGTGCCAGCAGTTATTGGGTAGGGGGCCTAGTGACACCCCTCCACTTT. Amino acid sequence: CASSYWVGGLVTPLHF.

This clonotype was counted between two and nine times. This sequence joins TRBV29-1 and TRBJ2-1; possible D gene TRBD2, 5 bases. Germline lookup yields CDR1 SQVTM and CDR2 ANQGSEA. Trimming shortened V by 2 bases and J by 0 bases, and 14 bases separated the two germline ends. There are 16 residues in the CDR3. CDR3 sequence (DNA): TGCAGCGTTGAATCCGGGCTGGGGAGCTCCTACAATGAGCAGTTCTTC. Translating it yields CSVESGLGSSYNEQFF.

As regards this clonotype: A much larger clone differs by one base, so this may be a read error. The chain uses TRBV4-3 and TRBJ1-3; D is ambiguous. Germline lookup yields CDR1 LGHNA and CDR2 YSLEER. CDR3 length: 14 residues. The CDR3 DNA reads TGCGCCAGCAGCCCGACAATAATGGGAAGCACCATATATTTT. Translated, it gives CASSPTIMGSTIYF.

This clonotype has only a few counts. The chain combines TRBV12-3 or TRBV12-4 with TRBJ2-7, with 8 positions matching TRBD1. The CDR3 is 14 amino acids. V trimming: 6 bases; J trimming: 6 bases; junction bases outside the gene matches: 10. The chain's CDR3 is CASSPGQVFGEQYF. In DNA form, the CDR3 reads TGTGCCAGCAGCCCGGGACAGGTCTTCGGCGAGCAGTACTTC.

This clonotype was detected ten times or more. CDR3 amino acids: CASSKGNSHNDTQYF. CDR3 in DNA: TGTGCCAGCAGCAAAGGGAATTCCCATAACGATACGCAGTATTTT. The chain joins TRBV21-1 to TRBJ2-3. TRBV21-1 is a pseudogene. There are 15 residues in the CDR3.

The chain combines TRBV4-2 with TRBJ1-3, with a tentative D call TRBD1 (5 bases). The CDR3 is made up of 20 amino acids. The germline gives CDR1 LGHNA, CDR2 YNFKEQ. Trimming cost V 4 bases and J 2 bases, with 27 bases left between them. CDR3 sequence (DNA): TGTGCCAGCAGCCTTGCGGGGCAGAGATTTACGCCCAAACCTGGAAACACCATATATTTT. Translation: CASSLAGQRFTPKPGNTIYF.

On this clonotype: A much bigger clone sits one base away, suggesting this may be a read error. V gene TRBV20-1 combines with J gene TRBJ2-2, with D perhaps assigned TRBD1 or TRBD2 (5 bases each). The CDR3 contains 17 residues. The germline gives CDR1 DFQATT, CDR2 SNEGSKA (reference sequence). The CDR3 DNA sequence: TGCAATGCTAGAGATCGGGACGGGTTGAAACTTGCCGGGGAGCTGTTTTTT. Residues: CNARDRDGLKLAGELFF.

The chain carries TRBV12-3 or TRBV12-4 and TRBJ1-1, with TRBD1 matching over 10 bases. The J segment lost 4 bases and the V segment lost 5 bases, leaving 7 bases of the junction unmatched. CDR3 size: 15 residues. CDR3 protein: CASSNPGTGVTEAFF. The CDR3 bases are TGTGCCAGCAGTAACCCCGGGACAGGGGTCACTGAAGCTTTCTTT.

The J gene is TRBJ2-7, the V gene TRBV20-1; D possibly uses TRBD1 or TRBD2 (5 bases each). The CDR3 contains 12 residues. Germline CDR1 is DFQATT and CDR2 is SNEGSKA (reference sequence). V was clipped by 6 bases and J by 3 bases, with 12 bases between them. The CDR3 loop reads CSAGATGYEQYF. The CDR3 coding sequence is TGCAGTGCCGGGGCTACCGGCTACGAGCAGTACTTC.

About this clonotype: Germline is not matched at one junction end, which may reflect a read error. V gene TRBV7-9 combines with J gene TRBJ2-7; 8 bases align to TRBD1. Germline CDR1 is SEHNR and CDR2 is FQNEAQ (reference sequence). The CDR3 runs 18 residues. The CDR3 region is CASSLFGRGPTSSYEQCF. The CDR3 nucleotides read TGTGCCAGCAGCTTATTTGGCAGGGGGCCAACTTCCTCCTACGAGCAGTGCTTC.

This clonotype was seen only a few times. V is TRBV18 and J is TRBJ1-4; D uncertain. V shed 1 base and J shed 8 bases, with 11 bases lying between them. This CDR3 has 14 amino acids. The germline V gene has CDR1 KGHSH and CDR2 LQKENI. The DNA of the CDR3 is TGTGCCAGCTCACCACGCCGGGAGACCGAAAAACTGTTTTTT. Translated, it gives CASSPRRETEKLFF.

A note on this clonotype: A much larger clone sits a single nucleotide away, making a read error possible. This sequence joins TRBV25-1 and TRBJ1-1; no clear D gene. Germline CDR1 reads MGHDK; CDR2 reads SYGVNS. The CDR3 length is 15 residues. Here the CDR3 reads CASSEYSGYDTEASF. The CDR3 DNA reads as TGTGCCAGCAGTGAATATTCAGGATATGACACTGAAGCTTCCTTT.

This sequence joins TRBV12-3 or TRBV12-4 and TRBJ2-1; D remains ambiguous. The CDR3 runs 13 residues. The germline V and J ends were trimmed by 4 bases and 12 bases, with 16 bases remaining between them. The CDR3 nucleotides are TGTGCCAGCAGTTCCCGACCCGAATTTGGGCAGTTCTTC. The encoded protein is CASSSRPEFGQFF.

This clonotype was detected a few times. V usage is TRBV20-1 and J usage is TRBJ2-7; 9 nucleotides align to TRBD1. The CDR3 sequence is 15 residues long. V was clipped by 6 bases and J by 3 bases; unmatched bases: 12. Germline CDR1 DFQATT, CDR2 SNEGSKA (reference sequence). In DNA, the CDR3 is TGCAGTGCCCCAAAACCGGGACAGGGAAACTACGAGCAGTACTTC. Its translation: CSAPKPGQGNYEQYF.

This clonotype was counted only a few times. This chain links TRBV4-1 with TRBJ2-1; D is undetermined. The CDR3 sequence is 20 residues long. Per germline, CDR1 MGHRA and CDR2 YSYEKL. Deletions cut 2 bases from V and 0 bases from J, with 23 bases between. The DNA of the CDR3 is TGCGCCAGCAGCCAACCCCAACCGGGCGAACACCCCAGCTCCTACAATGAGCAGTTCTTC. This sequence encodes CASSQPQPGEHPSSYNEQFF.

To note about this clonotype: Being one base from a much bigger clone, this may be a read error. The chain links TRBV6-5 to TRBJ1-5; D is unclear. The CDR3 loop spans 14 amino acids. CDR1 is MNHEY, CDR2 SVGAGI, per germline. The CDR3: CASSTGYSNQPQLF. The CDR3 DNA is TGTGCCAGCAGTACGGGGTATAGCAATCAGCCCCAGCTTTTT.

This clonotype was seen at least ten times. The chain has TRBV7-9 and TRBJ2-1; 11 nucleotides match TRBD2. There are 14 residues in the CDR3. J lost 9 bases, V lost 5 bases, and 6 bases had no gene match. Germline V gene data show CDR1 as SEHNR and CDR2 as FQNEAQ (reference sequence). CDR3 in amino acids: CASSPSGLAGEQFF. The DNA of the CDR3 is TGTGCCAGCAGCCCGTCCGGACTAGCGGGTGAGCAGTTCTTC. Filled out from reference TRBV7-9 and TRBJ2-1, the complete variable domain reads DTGVSQNPRHKITKRGQNVTFRCDPISEHNRLYWYRQTLGQGPEFLTYFQNEAQLEKSRLLSDRFSAERPKGSFSTLEIQRTEQGDSAMYLCASSPSGLAGEQFFGPGTRLTVL.

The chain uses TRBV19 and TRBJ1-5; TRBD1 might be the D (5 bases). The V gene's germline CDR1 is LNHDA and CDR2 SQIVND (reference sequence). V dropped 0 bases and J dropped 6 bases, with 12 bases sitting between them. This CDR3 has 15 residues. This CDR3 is CASSIDPSGSQPQHF. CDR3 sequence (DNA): TGTGCCAGTAGTATAGACCCGTCAGGGAGTCAGCCCCAGCATTTT.

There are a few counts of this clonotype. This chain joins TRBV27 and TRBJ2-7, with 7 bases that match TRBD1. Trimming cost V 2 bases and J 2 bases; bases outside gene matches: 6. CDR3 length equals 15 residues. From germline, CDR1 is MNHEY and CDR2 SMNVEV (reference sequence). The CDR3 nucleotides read TGTGCCAGCAGTTTAGGGGACAGCCTAACCTACGAGCAGTACTTC. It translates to CASSLGDSLTYEQYF.

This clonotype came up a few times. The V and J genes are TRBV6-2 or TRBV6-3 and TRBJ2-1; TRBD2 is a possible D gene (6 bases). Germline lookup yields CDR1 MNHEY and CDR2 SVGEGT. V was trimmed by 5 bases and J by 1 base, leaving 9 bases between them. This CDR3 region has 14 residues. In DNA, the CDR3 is TGTGCCAGCAGTGCGGCGGGGTCCTACAATGAGCAGTTCTTC. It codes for CASSAAGSYNEQFF.

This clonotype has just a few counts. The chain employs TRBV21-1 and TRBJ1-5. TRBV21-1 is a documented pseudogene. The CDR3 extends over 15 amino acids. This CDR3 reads CASSEGLQSNQPQHF. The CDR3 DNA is TGTGCCAGCAGCGAGGGATTGCAGAGCAATCAGCCCCAGCATTTT.

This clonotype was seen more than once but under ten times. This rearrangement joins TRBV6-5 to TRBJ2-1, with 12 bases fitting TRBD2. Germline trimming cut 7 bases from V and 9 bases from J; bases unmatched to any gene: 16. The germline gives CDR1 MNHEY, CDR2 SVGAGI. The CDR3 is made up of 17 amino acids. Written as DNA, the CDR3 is TGTGCCAGCAACCCCAACCCCCTAGCGGGGGGGAGGGGTGAGCAGTTCTTC. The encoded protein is CASNPNPLAGGRGEQFF.

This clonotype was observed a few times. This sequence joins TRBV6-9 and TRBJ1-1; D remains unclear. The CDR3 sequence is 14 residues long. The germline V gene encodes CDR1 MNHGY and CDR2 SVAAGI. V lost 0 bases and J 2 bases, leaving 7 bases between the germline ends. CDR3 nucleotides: TGTGCCAGCAGTTATTCGGCAGCCAACACTGAAGCTTTCTTT. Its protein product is CASSYSAANTEAFF.